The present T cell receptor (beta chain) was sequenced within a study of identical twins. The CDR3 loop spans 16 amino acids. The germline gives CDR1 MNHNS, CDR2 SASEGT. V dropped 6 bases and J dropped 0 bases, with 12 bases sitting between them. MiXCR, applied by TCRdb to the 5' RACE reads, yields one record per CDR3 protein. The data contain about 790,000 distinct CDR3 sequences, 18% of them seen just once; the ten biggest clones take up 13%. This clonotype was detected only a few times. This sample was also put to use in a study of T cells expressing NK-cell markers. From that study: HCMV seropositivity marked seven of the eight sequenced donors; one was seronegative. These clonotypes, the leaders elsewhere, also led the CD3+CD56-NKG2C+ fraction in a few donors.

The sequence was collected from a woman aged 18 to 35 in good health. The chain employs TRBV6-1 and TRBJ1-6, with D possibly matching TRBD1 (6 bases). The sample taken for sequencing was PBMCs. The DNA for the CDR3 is TGTGCCAGCAGACCTCAGGGGAGCTCCTATAATTCACCCCTCCACTTT. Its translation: CASRPQGSSYNSPLHF.